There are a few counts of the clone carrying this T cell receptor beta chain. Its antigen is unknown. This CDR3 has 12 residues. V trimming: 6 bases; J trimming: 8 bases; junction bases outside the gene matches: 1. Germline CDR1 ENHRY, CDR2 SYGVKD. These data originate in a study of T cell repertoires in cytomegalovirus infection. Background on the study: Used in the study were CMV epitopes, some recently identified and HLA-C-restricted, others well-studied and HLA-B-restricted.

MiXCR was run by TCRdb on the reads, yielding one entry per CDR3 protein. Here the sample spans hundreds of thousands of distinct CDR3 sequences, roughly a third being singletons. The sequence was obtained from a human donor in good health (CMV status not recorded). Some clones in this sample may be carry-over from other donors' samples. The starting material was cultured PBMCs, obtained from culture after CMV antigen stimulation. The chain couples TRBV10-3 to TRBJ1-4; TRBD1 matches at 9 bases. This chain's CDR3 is CAISGTGEKLFF. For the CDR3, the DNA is TGTGCCATCAGCGGGACAGGGGAAAAACTGTTTTTT.